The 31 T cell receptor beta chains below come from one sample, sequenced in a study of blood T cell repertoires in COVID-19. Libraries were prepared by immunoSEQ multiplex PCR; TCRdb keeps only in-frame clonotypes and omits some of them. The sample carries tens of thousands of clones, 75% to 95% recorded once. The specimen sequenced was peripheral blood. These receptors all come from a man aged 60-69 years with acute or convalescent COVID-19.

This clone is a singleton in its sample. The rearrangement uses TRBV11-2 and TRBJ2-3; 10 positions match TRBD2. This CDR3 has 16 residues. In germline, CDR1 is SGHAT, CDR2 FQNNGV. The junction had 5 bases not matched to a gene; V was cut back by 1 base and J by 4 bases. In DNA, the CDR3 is TGTGCCAGCAGCTTAGTAGCGGGAGGTGGGGCAGATACGCAGTATTTT. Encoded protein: CASSLVAGGGADTQYF.

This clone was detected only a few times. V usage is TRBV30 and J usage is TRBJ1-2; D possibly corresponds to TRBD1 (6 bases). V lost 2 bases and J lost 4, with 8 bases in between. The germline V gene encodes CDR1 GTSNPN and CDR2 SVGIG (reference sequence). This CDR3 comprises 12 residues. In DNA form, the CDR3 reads TGTGCCTGGAGTCAGGGGCCCTATGGCTACACCTTC. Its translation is CAWSQGPYGYTF. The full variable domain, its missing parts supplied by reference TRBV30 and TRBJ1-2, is SQTIHQWPATLVQPVGSPLSLECTVEGTSNPNLYWYRQAAGRGLQLLFYSVGIGQISSEVPQNLSASRPQDRQFILSSKKLLLSDSGFYLCAWSQGPYGYTFGSGTRLTVV.

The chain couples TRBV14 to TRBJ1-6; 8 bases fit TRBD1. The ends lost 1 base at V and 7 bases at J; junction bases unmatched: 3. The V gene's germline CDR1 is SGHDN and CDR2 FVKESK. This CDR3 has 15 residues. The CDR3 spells CASSQGTGRNSPLHF. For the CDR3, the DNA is TGTGCCAGCAGCCAAGGGACAGGGAGGAATTCACCCCTCCACTTT.

For the CDR3, the DNA is TGTGCCAGCAGCTTAATAGAAGAGACCCAGTACTTC. Its translation is CASSLIEETQYF. The V call is TRBV11-3, the J call TRBJ2-5; unclear D gene. V was clipped by 2 bases and J by 3 bases, with 4 bases between them. Germline values: CDR1 SGHNT, CDR2 YENEEA. This CDR3 has 12 residues.

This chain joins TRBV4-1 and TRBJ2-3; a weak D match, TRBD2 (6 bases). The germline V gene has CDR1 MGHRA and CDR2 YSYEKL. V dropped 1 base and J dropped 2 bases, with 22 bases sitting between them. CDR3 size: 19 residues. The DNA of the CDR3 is TGCGCCAGCAGCCAAGGTACTCTCTCGGGAGCAATCTACACAGATACGCAGTATTTT. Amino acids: CASSQGTLSGAIYTDTQYF.

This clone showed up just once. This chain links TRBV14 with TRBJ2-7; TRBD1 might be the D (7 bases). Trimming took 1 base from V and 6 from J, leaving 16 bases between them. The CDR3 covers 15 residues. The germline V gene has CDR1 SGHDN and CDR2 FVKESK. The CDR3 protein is CASSQVHRGGFEQYF. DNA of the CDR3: TGTGCCAGCAGCCAAGTTCACAGGGGAGGATTCGAGCAGTACTTC.

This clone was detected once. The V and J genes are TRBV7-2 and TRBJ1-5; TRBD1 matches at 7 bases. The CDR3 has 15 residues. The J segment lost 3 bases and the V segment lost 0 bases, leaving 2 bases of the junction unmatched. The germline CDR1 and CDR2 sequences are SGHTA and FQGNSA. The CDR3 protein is CASSLAGGLNQPQHF. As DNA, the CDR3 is TGTGCCAGCAGCTTAGCAGGGGGCCTCAATCAGCCCCAGCATTTT.

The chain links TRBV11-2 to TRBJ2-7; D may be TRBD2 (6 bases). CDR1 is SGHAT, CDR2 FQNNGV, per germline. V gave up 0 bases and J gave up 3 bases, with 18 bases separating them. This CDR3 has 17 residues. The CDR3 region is CASSLDLDSGALYEQYF. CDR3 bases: TGTGCCAGCAGCTTAGATCTGGATAGCGGAGCCCTCTACGAGCAGTACTTC.

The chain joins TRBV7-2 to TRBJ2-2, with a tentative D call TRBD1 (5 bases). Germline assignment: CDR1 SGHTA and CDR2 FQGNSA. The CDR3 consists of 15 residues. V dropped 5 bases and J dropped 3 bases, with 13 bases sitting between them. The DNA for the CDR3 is TGTGCCAGCAGCCGTACAAGGGGTCACACCGGGGAGCTGTTTTTT. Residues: CASSRTRGHTGELFF.

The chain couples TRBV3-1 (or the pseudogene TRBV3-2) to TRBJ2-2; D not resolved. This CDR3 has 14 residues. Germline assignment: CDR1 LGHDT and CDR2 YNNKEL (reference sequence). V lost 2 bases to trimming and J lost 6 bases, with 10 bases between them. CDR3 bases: TGTGCCAGCAGCCAAAGCCGGTCTTCCGGGGAGCTGTTTTTT. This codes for CASSQSRSSGELFF.

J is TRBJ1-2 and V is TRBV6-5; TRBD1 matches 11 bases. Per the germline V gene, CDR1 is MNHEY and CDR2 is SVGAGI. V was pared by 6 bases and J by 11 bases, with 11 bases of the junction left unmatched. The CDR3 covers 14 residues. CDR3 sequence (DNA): TGTGCCAGCAGGTACCCGGGACAGGGGGATCAGTACACCTTC. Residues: CASRYPGQGDQYTF.

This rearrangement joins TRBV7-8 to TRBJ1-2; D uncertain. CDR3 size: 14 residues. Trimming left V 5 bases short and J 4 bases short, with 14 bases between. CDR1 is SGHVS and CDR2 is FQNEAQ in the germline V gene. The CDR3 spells CASSLAGGSYGYTF. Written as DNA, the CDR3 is TGTGCCAGCAGCCTTGCAGGAGGGAGCTATGGCTACACCTTC.

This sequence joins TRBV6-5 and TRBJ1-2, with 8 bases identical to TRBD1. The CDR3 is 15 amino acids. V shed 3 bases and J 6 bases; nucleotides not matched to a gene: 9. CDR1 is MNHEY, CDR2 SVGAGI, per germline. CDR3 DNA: TGTGCCAGCAGTTATATGGTTGGACAGGGACATGGCTACACCTTC. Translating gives CASSYMVGQGHGYTF.

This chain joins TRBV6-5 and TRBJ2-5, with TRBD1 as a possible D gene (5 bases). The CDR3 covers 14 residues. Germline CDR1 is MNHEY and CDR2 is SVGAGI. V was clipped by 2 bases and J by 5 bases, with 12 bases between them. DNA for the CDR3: TGTGCCAGCAGTTACGCAGACAGCCGGGAGACCCAGTACTTC. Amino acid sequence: CASSYADSRETQYF.

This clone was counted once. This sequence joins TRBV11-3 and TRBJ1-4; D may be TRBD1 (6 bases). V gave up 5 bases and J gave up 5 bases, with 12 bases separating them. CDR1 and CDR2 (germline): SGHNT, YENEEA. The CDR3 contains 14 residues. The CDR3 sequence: CASSPGQPNEKLFF. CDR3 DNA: TGTGCCAGCAGCCCAGGACAGCCGAATGAAAAACTGTTTTTT.

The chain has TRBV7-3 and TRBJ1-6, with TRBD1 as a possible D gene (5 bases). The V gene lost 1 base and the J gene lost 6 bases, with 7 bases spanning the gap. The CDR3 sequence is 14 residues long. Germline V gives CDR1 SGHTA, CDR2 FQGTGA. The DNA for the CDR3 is TGTGCCAGCAGCTTAAGCGGGGGTAATTCACCCCTCCACTTT. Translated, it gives CASSLSGGNSPLHF.

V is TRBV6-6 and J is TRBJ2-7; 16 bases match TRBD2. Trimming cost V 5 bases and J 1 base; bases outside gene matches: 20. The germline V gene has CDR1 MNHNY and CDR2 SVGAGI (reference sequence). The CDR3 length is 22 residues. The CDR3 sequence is CASSPGTVPGLAGGPSSYEQYF. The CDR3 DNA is TGTGCCAGCAGTCCTGGGACCGTTCCGGGACTAGCGGGAGGGCCGTCTTCCTACGAGCAGTACTTC.

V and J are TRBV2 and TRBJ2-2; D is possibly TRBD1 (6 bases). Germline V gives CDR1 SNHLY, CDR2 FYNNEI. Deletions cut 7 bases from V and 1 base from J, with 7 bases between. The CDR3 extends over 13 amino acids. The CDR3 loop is CASTGQNTGELFF. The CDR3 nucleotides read TGTGCCAGCACGGGACAGAACACCGGGGAGCTGTTTTTT.

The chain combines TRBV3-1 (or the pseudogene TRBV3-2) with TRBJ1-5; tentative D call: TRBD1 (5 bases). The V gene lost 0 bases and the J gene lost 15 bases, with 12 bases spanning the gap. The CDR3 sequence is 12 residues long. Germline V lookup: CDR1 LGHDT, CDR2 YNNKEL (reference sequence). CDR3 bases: TGTGCCAGCAGCCAAGATCGGGGGTTCGTGCATTTT. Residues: CASSQDRGFVHF.

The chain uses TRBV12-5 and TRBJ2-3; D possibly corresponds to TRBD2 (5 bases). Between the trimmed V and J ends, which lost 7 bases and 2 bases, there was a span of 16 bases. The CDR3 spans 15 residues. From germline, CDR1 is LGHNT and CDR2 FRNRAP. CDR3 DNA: TGTGCTAGTGCCCCCCGGGGAACTGTCACAGATACGCAGTATTTT. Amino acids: CASAPRGTVTDTQYF.

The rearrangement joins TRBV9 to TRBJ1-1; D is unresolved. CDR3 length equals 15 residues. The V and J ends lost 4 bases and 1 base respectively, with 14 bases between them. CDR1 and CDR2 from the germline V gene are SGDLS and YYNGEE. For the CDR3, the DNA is TGTGCCAGCAGCCCAACCGCCAGACAGAACACTGAAGCTTTCTTT. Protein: CASSPTARQNTEAFF.

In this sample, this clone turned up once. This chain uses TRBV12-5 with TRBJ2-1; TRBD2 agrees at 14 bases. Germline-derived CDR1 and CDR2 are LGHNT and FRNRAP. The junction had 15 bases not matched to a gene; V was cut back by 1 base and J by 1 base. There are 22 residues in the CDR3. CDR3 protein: CASGLAPRWGTSGSSSYNEQFF. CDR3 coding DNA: TGTGCTAGTGGTTTGGCCCCTCGGTGGGGGACTAGCGGGAGTTCGTCCTACAATGAGCAGTTCTTC.

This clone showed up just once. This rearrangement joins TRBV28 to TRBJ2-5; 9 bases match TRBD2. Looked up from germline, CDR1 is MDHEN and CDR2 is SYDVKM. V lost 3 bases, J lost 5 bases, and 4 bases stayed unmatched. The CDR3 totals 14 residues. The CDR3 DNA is TGTGCCAGCAGTTTTTTGAGCGGGGGGGAGACCCAGTACTTC. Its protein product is CASSFLSGGETQYF.

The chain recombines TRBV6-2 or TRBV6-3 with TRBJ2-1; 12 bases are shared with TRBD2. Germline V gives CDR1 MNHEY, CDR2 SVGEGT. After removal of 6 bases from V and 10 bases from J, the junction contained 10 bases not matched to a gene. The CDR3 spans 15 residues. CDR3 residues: CASSLRTSGALEQFF. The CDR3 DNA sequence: TGTGCCAGCAGCTTACGGACTAGCGGGGCCTTAGAGCAGTTCTTC.

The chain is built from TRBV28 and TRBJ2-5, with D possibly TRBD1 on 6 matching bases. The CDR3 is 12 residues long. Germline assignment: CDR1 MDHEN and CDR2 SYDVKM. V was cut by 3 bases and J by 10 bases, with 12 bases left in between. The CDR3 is CASSFRQVGQYF. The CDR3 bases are TGTGCCAGCAGTTTCAGACAGGTCGGCCAGTACTTC.

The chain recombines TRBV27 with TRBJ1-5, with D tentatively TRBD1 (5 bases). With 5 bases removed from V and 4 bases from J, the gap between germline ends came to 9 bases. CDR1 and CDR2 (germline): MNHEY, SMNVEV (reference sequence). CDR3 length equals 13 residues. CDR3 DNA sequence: TGTGCCAGCAGTGTTACAGGTAATCAGCCCCAGCATTTT. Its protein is CASSVTGNQPQHF.

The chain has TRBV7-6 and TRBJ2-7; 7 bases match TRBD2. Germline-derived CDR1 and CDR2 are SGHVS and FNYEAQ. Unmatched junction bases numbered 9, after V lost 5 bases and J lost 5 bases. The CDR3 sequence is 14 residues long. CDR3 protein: CASSTRGRANEQYF. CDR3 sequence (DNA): TGTGCCAGCAGCACCCGGGGGAGGGCGAACGAGCAGTACTTC.

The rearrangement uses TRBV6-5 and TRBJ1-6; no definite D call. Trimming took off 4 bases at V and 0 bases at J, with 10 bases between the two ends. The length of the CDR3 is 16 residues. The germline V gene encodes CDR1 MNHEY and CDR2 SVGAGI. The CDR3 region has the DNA TGTGCCAGCAGTTCCTACGGGAGCTCCTATAATTCACCCCTCCACTTT. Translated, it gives CASSSYGSSYNSPLHF.

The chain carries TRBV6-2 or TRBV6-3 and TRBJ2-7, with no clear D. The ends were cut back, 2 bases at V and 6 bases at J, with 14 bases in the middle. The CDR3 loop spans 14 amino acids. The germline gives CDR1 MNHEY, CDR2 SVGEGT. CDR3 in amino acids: CASSYIEVALEQYF. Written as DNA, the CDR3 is TGTGCCAGCAGTTACATCGAGGTGGCCCTCGAGCAGTACTTC.

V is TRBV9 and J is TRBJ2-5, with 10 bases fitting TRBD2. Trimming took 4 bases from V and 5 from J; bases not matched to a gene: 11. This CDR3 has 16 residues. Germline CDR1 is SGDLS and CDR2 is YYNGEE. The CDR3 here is CASSSWTSGRVETQYF. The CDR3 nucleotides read TGTGCCAGCAGCTCCTGGACTAGCGGAAGGGTGGAGACCCAGTACTTC.

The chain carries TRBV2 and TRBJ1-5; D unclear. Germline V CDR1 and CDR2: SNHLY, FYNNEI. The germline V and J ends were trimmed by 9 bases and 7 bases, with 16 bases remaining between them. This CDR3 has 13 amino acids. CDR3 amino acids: CASHTGLGQPQHF. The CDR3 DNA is TGTGCCAGTCACACGGGGTTAGGACAGCCCCAGCATTTT.